This paragraph reports one TCR beta chain. The antigen this receptor binds is unknown. There are no base qualities to consult, and no much larger clone falls within one base. This sample is drawn from a study of early T cells in non-severe SARS-CoV-2 infection (dated by TCRdb to the early 2020s). Concerning the study at large: TCR sequencing used bulk RNA from unsorted whole blood, so alpha and beta chains could not be paired.

Overall study results and their limits: VDJdb matching was skewed toward anti-spike CD8 responses and likely underestimated virus-specific expansions by missing private and CD4 specificities.

The library came from 5' RACE. This sample was sequenced with a NextSeq 500. Unique molecular identifiers were attached to individual cDNA molecules in the TCR library protocol so that sequencing error and PCR bias could be corrected. Both TCR alpha and beta chains were sequenced, and tight co-correlation was observed between alpha and beta sequence abundances in each sample. On the study's bioinformatics: Decombinator V4 was used to perform V gene, J gene and CDR3 annotation of TCR sequences. TCRs were defined as expanded if a significant change between any two time points was detected under a Poisson model with p below 0.0001. Abundances of TCRs were expressed as counts per million after normalisation to the total number of TCRs sequenced in each sample. MAIT TCRs were defined by TRAV1-2 paired with TRAJ12, TRAJ20 or TRAJ33, and iNKT TCRs by TRAV10 paired with TRAJ18. VDJdb, accessed 1 November 2021, was searched for CMV, EBV and SARS-CoV-2 annotated TCRs, excluding TCRs annotated for multiple antigens. Starting from the raw public reads, TCRdb applied fastp trimming at Q25, assembled clones with MiXCR and retained in-frame beta chains. Records with the same CDR3 protein are collapsed into one entry carrying the most frequent genes and DNA. The V and J calls were not made by the authors but by TCRdb's processing. For this sample the table gives 45,000 to 65,000 distinct CDR3 sequences, of which about 9.3% were detected only once. Of the sample, 4.2% falls within the top ten clones.

The CDR3 contains 15 residues, cysteine and phenylalanine counted. This entry keeps only the CDR3 DNA: 45 bases, framed from base 1. The trim is 4 bases for V and 4 bases for J, with a gap of 16 bases between the germline ends. The germline V gene encodes CDR1 LNHDA and CDR2 SQIVND (reference sequence). The study was a case-control design nested within a healthcare worker cohort in London, UK, with weekly nasopharyngeal swab PCR tests and blood sampling. Between 23 and 31 March 2020, the week of the UK lockdown, healthcare workers were enrolled and then followed up weekly for as long as 16 weeks. The chain couples TRBV19 to TRBJ1-1; a tentative D call is TRBD1 (5 bases match). The sequenced sample consisted of whole blood. The receptor comes from an adult who was a healthcare worker with PCR-confirmed SARS-CoV-2 infection or an uninfected control (not recorded which). For the CDR3, the sequence is CASSKPDGGSTEAFF. Read as DNA, the sequence is TGTGCCAGTAGTAAGCCAGACGGGGGGAGCACTGAAGCTTTCTTT.